The 14 T cell receptor beta chains below all came from one sample that was sequenced in a study of blood T cell repertoires in COVID-19 (dated by TCRdb to between 2020 and 2021). The library was produced with the immunoSEQ multiplex PCR assay. TCRdb's version of the immuneACCESS table is confined to in-frame rearrangements and falls short of the full clone set. An unresolved V gene accounts for under half of the shortfall where checked; the remainder is of unknown origin. The sample includes about 30,000 clones, with 80% to 90% observed a single time. Under 30% of the sample belongs to the ten largest clones. The specimen sequenced was peripheral blood. The receptor source for this set is a man of 80 years or more with acute or convalescent COVID-19.

V and J are TRBV6-5 and TRBJ2-7; maybe TRBD2 (6 bases). The length of the CDR3 is 15 residues. Germline CDR1 and CDR2: MNHEY and SVGAGI. Trimming removed 0 bases from V and 7 bases from J, with 16 bases in between. The CDR3 DNA reads as TGTGCCAGCAGTTACTCGATAATCGGAGGGCCGGAGCAGTACTTC. It encodes CASSYSIIGGPEQYF.

To note about this clone: A read error may produce the germline difference seen at one junction end. The rearrangement joins TRBV11-3 to TRBJ2-1, with TRBD1 matching 9 bases. Germline CDR1 and CDR2: SGHNT and YENEEA. This CDR3 is 14 amino acids long. The DNA for the CDR3 is TGTGCCAGCAGCAGACGCCGGGACAGGGAAACGTTGGTCTTC. This gives the protein CASSRRRDRETLVF. Supplemented by reference TRBV11-3 and TRBJ2-1, the full variable domain reads EAGVVQSPRYKIIEKKQPVAFWCNPISGHNTLYWYLQNLGQGPELLIRYENEEAVDDSQLPKDRFSAERLKGVDSTLKIQPAELGDSAVYLCASSRRRDRETLVFGPGTRLTVL.

The J gene is TRBJ2-7, the V gene TRBV7-6, with 9 bases lining up with TRBD2. Germline V gene data show CDR1 as SGHVS and CDR2 as FNYEAQ. There are 14 residues in the CDR3. The ends lost 1 base at V and 4 bases at J; junction bases unmatched: 2. The CDR3: CASSLGGRGYEQYF. The CDR3 DNA sequence: TGTGCCAGCAGCTTAGGCGGGAGGGGGTACGAGCAGTACTTC.

The J gene is TRBJ2-1, the V gene TRBV7-9; TRBD1 is a possible D gene (6 bases). Between the trimmed V and J ends, which lost 5 bases and 1 base, there was a span of 18 bases. This CDR3 region has 17 residues. Germline CDR1 reads SEHNR; CDR2 reads FQNEAQ (reference sequence). In nucleotides, the CDR3 is TGTGCCAGCAGCACCGGTGGGTGGCAGGGGTCCTACAATGAGCAGTTCTTC. Its protein is CASSTGGWQGSYNEQFF.

The rearrangement uses TRBV24-1 and TRBJ2-7, with D tentatively TRBD1 (5 bases). Trimming left V 6 bases short and J 4 bases short, with 15 bases between. Looked up from germline, CDR1 is KGHDR and CDR2 is SFDVKD. The CDR3 is 14 residues long. The CDR3 bases are TGTGCCACCAGTACCCGACAGATACCTTACGAGCAGTACTTC. This codes for CATSTRQIPYEQYF.

The chain is built from TRBV5-6 and TRBJ1-5, with a weak D call TRBD1 (5 bases). V was cut by 5 bases and J by 3 bases, with 12 bases left in between. This CDR3 comprises 14 residues. Germline loops: CDR1 SGHDT, CDR2 YYEEEE. In nucleotides, the CDR3 is TGTGCCAGCAGTCTTGGACAAGTCAATCAGCCCCAGCATTTT. Protein product: CASSLGQVNQPQHF.

The CDR3 protein is CASSPRQGAQETQYF. The CDR3 coding sequence is TGTGCCAGCAGTCCTCGCCAGGGTGCGCAAGAGACCCAGTACTTC. The rearrangement links TRBV6-5 to TRBJ2-5, with D possibly TRBD1 on 5 matching bases. Per germline, CDR1 MNHEY and CDR2 SVGAGI. V was trimmed by 5 bases and J by 2 bases, leaving 15 bases between them. The CDR3 sequence is 15 residues long.

V gene TRBV6-5 combines with J gene TRBJ2-1; 8 bases agree with TRBD2. Germline CDR1 reads MNHEY; CDR2 reads SVGAGI. J gave up 7 bases and V 2 bases, and 7 bases lay outside the gene matches. CDR3 length: 15 residues. The CDR3 reads CASSYGGLEDNEQFF. DNA of the CDR3: TGTGCCAGCAGTTACGGGGGACTAGAGGATAATGAGCAGTTCTTC.

The rearrangement links TRBV28 to TRBJ2-3, with a tentative D call TRBD1 (5 bases). This CDR3 has 15 amino acids. CDR1 is MDHEN, CDR2 SYDVKM, per germline. V was pared by 3 bases and J by 2 bases, with 12 bases between. CDR3 sequence (DNA): TGTGCCAGCAGTTTCCCCCAGGGATTCACAGATACGCAGTATTTT. Translating it yields CASSFPQGFTDTQYF.

The rearrangement uses TRBV18 and TRBJ2-1; TRBD1 matches 7 bases. V gave up 3 bases and J gave up 2 bases; unmatched junction bases: 4. This CDR3 is 15 amino acids long. Germline CDR1 KGHSH, CDR2 LQKENI. CDR3 coding DNA: TGTGCCAGCTCACCTCGGGACAGAACCTACAATGAGCAGTTCTTC. It codes for CASSPRDRTYNEQFF.

A single count supports this clone. This chain joins TRBV9 and TRBJ2-2; 7 nucleotides match TRBD2. The CDR3 loop spans 17 amino acids. The junction had 10 bases not matched to a gene; V was cut back by 0 bases and J by 5 bases. Germline V gene data show CDR1 as SGDLS and CDR2 as YYNGEE. CDR3 in amino acids: CASSVGPSSGGTGELFF. The CDR3 bases are TGTGCCAGCAGCGTAGGCCCGTCTAGCGGTGGGACCGGGGAGCTGTTTTTT. Drawing the rest from reference TRBV9 and TRBJ2-2, the complete variable domain is DSGVTQTPKHLITATGQRVTLRCSPRSGDLSVYWYQQSLDQGLQFLIQYYNGEERAKGNILERFSAQQFPDLHSELNLSSLELGDSALYFCASSVGPSSGGTGELFFGEGSRLTVL.

The chain employs TRBV7-2 and TRBJ1-1; 7 nucleotides match TRBD1. The CDR3 sequence is 17 residues long. Germline CDR1 SGHTA, CDR2 FQGNSA. V shed 5 bases, J shed 0 bases, and the junction held 12 bases outside the gene matches. CDR3 sequence reads: CASSPSGTVSMNTEAFF. The CDR3 coding sequence is TGTGCCAGCAGCCCCTCCGGGACAGTGTCCATGAACACTGAAGCTTTCTTT.

The rearrangement uses TRBV2 and TRBJ1-6; D possibly corresponds to TRBD1 (6 bases). Germline values: CDR1 SNHLY, CDR2 FYNNEI. Trimming stripped 6 bases from V and 10 bases from J, with 16 bases between. This CDR3 region has 14 residues. The CDR3 region is CASSPDRLGSPLHF. CDR3 DNA sequence: TGTGCCAGCAGCCCCGACAGGCTAGGGTCACCCCTCCACTTT.

This chain uses TRBV12-3 or TRBV12-4 with TRBJ1-2, with D perhaps TRBD1 (5 bases). CDR3 length equals 12 residues. With 6 bases removed from V and 7 bases from J, the gap between germline ends came to 12 bases. The DNA of the CDR3 is TGTGCCAGCAGGGTGCAGGGCGGTGGCTACACCTTC. Amino acid sequence: CASRVQGGGYTF.